This record looks at one T cell receptor (beta chain) sequence and its context. This clonotype came up a few times. Its target antigen remains unknown. No base qualities exist here, and no much larger clone lies one base off it. This sample was taken from a study of T cells in Graves' hyperthyroidism and ophthalmopathy (dated by TCRdb to about 2019). General notes on the study: Peripheral blood samples were taken at the time of initial diagnosis, prior to any treatment. Prospective prediction of ophthalmopathy was tested in an independent validation cohort consisting of some 19 hyperthyroidism patients and approximately 16 patients who later progressed to ophthalmopathy. To identify TCR V-J signatures that set the groups apart, the researchers used a discovery cohort of about a hundred patients, made up of 40 to 45 with Graves' ophthalmopathy and around 58 with stable Graves' hyperthyroidism. In several Graves' hyperthyroidism patients, the study also compared T-cell repertoires from thyroid tissue with T-cell repertoires from blood. Following sampling, methimazole starting at 30 mg daily was given to hyperthyroidism patients, and high-dose intravenous methylprednisolone was given to ophthalmopathy patients. For training and testing, the roughly 97 patients in the discovery cohort were randomly divided in a 7:3 ratio. TCR Vbeta CDR3 sequencing of around 130 peripheral blood samples (over 40 ophthalmopathy, roughly 72 hyperthyroidism and roughly 17 progressor patients) is reported in the paper. The research as a whole found: A 13 V-J signature model separated ophthalmopathy from stable hyperthyroidism, with around 88% sensitivity and approximately 81% specificity in cross-validation and 80%/75% in testing. No statistical method was used to fix the sample size in advance, and group allocation was not hidden from the investigators. Most expanded thyroid clonotypes (frequency above 0.001) were also detected in blood, a finding suggesting that blood repertoires may reflect thyroid immune responses. In validation, the model predicted progression to ophthalmopathy with approximately 71% sensitivity and approximately 74% specificity, a median of about 6 months before onset.

Graves' hyperthyroidism was defined as stable when no progression to ophthalmopathy occurred over 18 months of follow-up. Hyperthyroidism patients were newly diagnosed, had a disease duration of under 2 months, and were aged 18 to 65 years. Exclusion was applied to patients with uncontrolled infections, other autoimmune diseases, pregnancy or lactation. Clinical symptoms, serum thyroxine and TRAb, thyroid ultrasound, and orbital computed tomography formed the basis for the diagnoses. PBMCs were isolated from 7.5 to 10 ml of fresh peripheral blood by Ficoll-Paque density gradient centrifugation. Total RNA was extracted using Trizol reagent, and RNA quality was assessed on an Agilent 2100 Bioanalyzer. TCR beta CDR3 regions were amplified from RNA transcripts. The TCR CDR3 was subjected to a first round of RT-PCR using the HTBI primer set and the Qiagen OneStep RT-PCR kit. A second multiplex PCR round built the libraries, followed by size selection and purification. The libraries were sequenced on an Illumina HiSeq2000 using paired-end 100 bp reads. Under the source paper's analysis protocol: SOAPnuke was used to process the raw data, removing reads that contained adapters or uncalled bases, had a mean Phred below 15, or lacked an exact match to the constant primer or identifier. COPE v1.2.5 was used to merge high-quality paired reads, and clonotypes were defined as unique nucleotide sequences. MiTCR v1.1 was used to align clonotypes to the IMGT TRBV, TRBD and TRBJ reference segments. Analysis was restricted to V-J combinations with a frequency above 0.0001, which covered roughly 99% of repertoires. A TCS score was defined as the ratio between F50 (clonal expansion) and ExV (chaos), using BLOSUM62-based TCRdist between CDR3 peptides within each V-J. Welch's t-statistics and random forest reduced just over 500 V-J features to about 13, which were used in a naive Bayes classifier (R e1071). TCRdb applied fastp at Q25 and MiXCR to the public reads, then kept only in-frame beta chains. Every distinct CDR3 protein forms one entry, paired with its most common genes and DNA. In this record, the V and J calls reflect TCRdb's handling and not the investigators' own analysis. The sample table records some 740,000 distinct CDR3 sequences; about 15% of these occur just once. The ten largest clones represent roughly a tenth of the sample.

The CDR3 spans 14 residues, from the cysteine through the phenylalanine. Only the CDR3 portion is preserved as DNA: 42 bases, with reading frame beginning at the first base. Trimming costs V 3 bases and J 4 bases, and their ends lie 10 bases apart. Looking up the germline V gene (reference sequence) yields CDR1 MNHEY and CDR2 SMNVEV. Recombination linked TRBV27 to TRBJ2-1; too little of a D gene remains to name it. The receptor's source is a woman between 18 and 29 years old with Graves' hyperthyroidism. The sequenced sample consisted of blood. The CDR3 protein is CASSFDTTYNEQFF. The nucleotides read TGTGCCAGCAGTTTCGACACCACATACAATGAGCAGTTCTTC.